This passage covers 16 T cell receptor beta chains from one sample sequenced in a study of OX40 agonist ivuxolimab in advanced cancers. Generated by immunoSEQ multiplex PCR, the TCRdb table keeps only in-frame clones and is missing some. The sample records around 26,000 clones, about four fifths being singletons. Sequencing was performed on CD4+ or CD8+ T cells sorted from blood, taken in a trial of the OX40 agonist ivuxolimab. The receptors come from an adult with an advanced solid tumor such as melanoma, head and neck, liver or kidney cancer.

Here the CDR3 reads CASSLRQGNYGYTF. DNA for the CDR3: TGCGCCAGCAGCTTGCGACAGGGGAACTATGGCTACACCTTC. This rearrangement joins TRBV5-1 to TRBJ1-2; 8 nucleotides agree with TRBD1. This CDR3 contains 14 residues. The V gene's germline CDR1 is SGHRS and CDR2 YFSETQ. V shed 1 base, J shed 2 bases, and the junction held 1 base outside the gene matches.

The gene calls are TRBV29-1 and TRBJ1-5; D ambiguous. Germline V CDR1 and CDR2: SQVTM, ANQGSEA. The CDR3 is 14 residues long. V gave up 7 bases and J gave up 0 bases, with 13 bases separating them. This CDR3 is CSAVVPYSNQPQHF. The CDR3 DNA follows: TGCAGCGCTGTAGTACCCTATAGCAATCAGCCCCAGCATTTT.

The chain couples TRBV28 to TRBJ2-7; perhaps TRBD2 as D (5 bases). The CDR3 has 12 residues. With 10 bases removed from V and 2 bases from J, the gap between germline ends came to 12 bases. Germline V gene sequence: CDR1 MDHEN, CDR2 SYDVKM. This CDR3 reads CATSGSTYEQYF. The CDR3 DNA reads as TGTGCCACCAGCGGCTCTACCTACGAGCAGTACTTC.

This CDR3 is CASSNHQYYGYTF. In nucleotides, the CDR3 is TGTGCCAGCAGTAACCACCAGTACTATGGCTACACCTTC. The chain has TRBV27 and TRBJ1-2; unclear D gene. The CDR3 extends over 13 amino acids. Germline CDR1 reads MNHEY; CDR2 reads SMNVEV (reference sequence). The V end lost 5 bases, the J end lost 3 bases, and 10 bases lay between the germline ends.

This clone was recorded once. CDR3 in amino acids: CASSSGTGELFF. CDR3 DNA sequence: TGTGCCAGCAGTTCAGGGACCGGGGAGCTGTTTTTT. The V and J genes are TRBV28 and TRBJ2-2; maybe TRBD1 (5 bases). Trimming stripped 4 bases from V and 5 bases from J, with 5 bases between. CDR3 length: 12 residues. The V gene's germline CDR1 is MDHEN and CDR2 SYDVKM.

This chain connects TRBV27 to TRBJ2-7; a possible D gene is TRBD2 (5 bases). Germline CDR1 and CDR2: MNHEY and SMNVEV (reference sequence). V dropped 1 base and J dropped 3 bases, with 22 bases sitting between them. The CDR3 runs to 18 residues. CDR3 sequence: CASSLLRGSTLRSYEQYF. Written as DNA, the CDR3 is TGTGCCAGCAGTTTATTACGCGGGTCCACGTTAAGAAGCTACGAGCAGTACTTC.

The genes are TRBV4-3 and TRBJ2-1; the D gene is possibly TRBD2 (6 bases). V was cut by 0 bases and J by 9 bases, with 21 bases left in between. Germline V gene lookup returns CDR1 LGHNA and CDR2 YSLEER. The CDR3 sequence is 17 residues long. This CDR3 reads CASSQDLGRLAEGEQFF. The CDR3 DNA reads as TGCGCCAGCAGCCAAGATTTGGGGCGATTAGCGGAGGGTGAGCAGTTCTTC.

V usage is TRBV7-2 and J usage is TRBJ2-1; D gene uncertain. The ends were cut back, 5 bases at V and 10 bases at J, with 9 bases in the middle. Germline assignment: CDR1 SGHTA and CDR2 FQGNSA. The CDR3 is made up of 11 amino acids. CDR3 region: CASSPQYEQFF. The CDR3 region has the DNA TGTGCCAGCAGCCCTCAGTACGAGCAGTTCTTC.

V usage is TRBV10-1 and J usage is TRBJ1-3, with D unresolved. This CDR3 comprises 16 residues. The ends were cut back, 5 bases at V and 0 bases at J, with 14 bases in the middle. Germline V gene lookup returns CDR1 WNHNN and CDR2 SYGVQD (reference sequence). The CDR3 sequence is CASSFRPVGSGNTIYF. The CDR3 nucleotides read TGCGCCAGCAGTTTCAGGCCGGTTGGCTCTGGAAACACCATATATTTT.

The chain carries TRBV5-8 and TRBJ1-6; D uncertain. Germline V gene lookup returns CDR1 SGHTS and CDR2 YDEGEE. Trimming took 4 bases from V and 13 from J, leaving 12 bases between them. The CDR3 is 12 residues long. The CDR3 DNA sequence: TGTGCCAGCAGCATTTACCGGGAGCCCCTCCACTTT. This encodes CASSIYREPLHF.

The rearrangement uses TRBV2 and TRBJ1-1; D is possibly TRBD1 (5 bases). CDR3 length: 13 amino acids. Germline-derived CDR1 and CDR2 are SNHLY and FYNNEI. Trimming pared 4 bases from V and 5 bases from J, leaving 11 bases between. CDR3 coding DNA: TGTGCCAGCAGTGCCGCGGGACGGACTGAAGCTTTCTTT. As protein: CASSAAGRTEAFF.

This chain connects TRBV28 to TRBJ2-1; either TRBD1 or TRBD2 may supply D (5 bases each). The V gene lost 6 bases and the J gene lost 10 bases, with 16 bases spanning the gap. The CDR3 totals 13 residues. The germline V gene has CDR1 MDHEN and CDR2 SYDVKM. The CDR3 spells CASSPGPGREQFF. The CDR3 DNA reads TGTGCCAGCAGCCCGGGGCCAGGACGGGAGCAGTTCTTC.

This rearrangement joins TRBV6-1 to TRBJ2-1, with D uncertain. Germline V gene data show CDR1 as MNHNS and CDR2 as SASEGT. V lost 2 bases to trimming and J lost 6 bases, with 2 bases between them. The CDR3 is made up of 11 amino acids. CDR3 DNA sequence: TGTGCCAGCAGTGAAAGCAATGAGCAGTTCTTC. This codes for CASSESNEQFF.

This chain connects TRBV15 to TRBJ2-5, with D possibly matching TRBD1 (5 bases). V was pared by 5 bases and J by 2 bases, with 18 bases between. The length of the CDR3 is 16 residues. Germline values: CDR1 LNHNV, CDR2 YYDKDF (reference sequence). The CDR3 protein is CATSETNRGPQETQYF. Here the CDR3 DNA reads TGTGCCACCAGCGAGACGAATAGGGGCCCTCAAGAGACCCAGTACTTC.

CDR3 nucleotide sequence: TGTGCCAGCTTGGGGGCACAGGGGATCTCTGAAGCTTTCTTT. Protein: CASLGAQGISEAFF. The V and J genes are TRBV5-5 and TRBJ1-1; 7 bases map to TRBD1. J was trimmed by 6 bases and V by 7 bases; bases with no gene match: 12. The germline CDR1 and CDR2 sequences are SGHKS and YYEKEE (reference sequence). This CDR3 has 14 residues. The full variable domain, its missing parts supplied by reference TRBV5-5 and TRBJ1-1, is DAGVTQSPTHLIKTRGQQVTLRCSPISGHKSVSWYQQVLGQGPQFIFQYYEKEERGRGNFPDRFSARQFPNYSSELNVNALLLGDSALYLCASLGAQGISEAFFGQGTRLTVV.

The chain recombines TRBV4-3 with TRBJ2-7, with 12 nucleotides matching TRBD2. Germline lookup yields CDR1 LGHNA and CDR2 YSLEER. V lost 4 bases to trimming and J lost 1 base; unmatched junction nucleotides: 2. This CDR3 comprises 15 residues. As DNA, the CDR3 is TGCGCCAGCAGCCTCGGACTAGCGGGGTCCTACGAGCAGTACTTC. It translates to CASSLGLAGSYEQYF.